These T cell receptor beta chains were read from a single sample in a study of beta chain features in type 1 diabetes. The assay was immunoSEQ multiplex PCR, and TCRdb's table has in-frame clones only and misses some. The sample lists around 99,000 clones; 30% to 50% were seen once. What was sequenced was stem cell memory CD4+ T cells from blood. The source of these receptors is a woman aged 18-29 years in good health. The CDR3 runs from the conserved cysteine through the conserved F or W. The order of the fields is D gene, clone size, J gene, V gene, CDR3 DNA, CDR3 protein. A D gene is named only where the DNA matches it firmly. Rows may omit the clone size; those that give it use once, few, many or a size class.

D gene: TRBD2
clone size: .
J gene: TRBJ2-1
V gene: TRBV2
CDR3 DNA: TGTGCCAGCAGTGGGTGGACTAGCGGGAGAAATGAGCAGTTCTTC
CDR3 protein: CASSGWTSGRNEQFF

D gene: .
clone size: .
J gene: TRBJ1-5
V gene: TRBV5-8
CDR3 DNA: TGTGCCAGCAGCTTCAGACAGTCCTTTGGCAATCAGCCCCAGCATTTT
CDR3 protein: CASSFRQSFGNQPQHF

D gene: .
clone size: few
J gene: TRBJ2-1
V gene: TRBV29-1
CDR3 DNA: TGCAGCGTTTATAACCAGGGCGGCACCTACAATGAGCAGTTCTTC
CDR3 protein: CSVYNQGGTYNEQFF

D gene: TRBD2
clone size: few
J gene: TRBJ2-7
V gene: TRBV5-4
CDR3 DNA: TGTGCCAGCAGCCCGAGGACGGGACTAGCGGGAGGATACTACGAGCAGTACTTC
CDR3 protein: CASSPRTGLAGGYYEQYF

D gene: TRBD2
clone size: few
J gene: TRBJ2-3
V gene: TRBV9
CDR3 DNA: TGTGCCAGCAGCATTAGCGGGAGTGGACCAGATACGCAGTATTTT
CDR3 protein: CASSISGSGPDTQYF

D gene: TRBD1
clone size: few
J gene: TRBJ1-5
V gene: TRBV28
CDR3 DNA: TGTGCCAGCAGTCGGCGGGACAGCTACAATCAGCCCCAGCATTTT
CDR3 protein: CASSRRDSYNQPQHF

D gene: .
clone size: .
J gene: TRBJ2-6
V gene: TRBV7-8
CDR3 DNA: TGTGCCAGCAGCCCCCACAACGTCCTGACTTTC
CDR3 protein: CASSPHNVLTF

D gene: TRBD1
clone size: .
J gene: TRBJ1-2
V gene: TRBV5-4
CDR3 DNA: TGTGCCAGCAGCTCCGAGACAGGGTCCTATGGCTACACCTTC
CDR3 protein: CASSSETGSYGYTF

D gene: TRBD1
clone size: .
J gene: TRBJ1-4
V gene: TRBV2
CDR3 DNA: TGTGCCAGCAGTGACCCAGGGGGGACGGATGAAAAACTGTTTTTT
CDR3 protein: CASSDPGGTDEKLFF

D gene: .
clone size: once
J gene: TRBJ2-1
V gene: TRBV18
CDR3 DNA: TGTGCCAGCTCGTCTTTGCGTAGTGAGTTAAGTGAGCAGTTCTTC
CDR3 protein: CASSSLRSELSEQFF

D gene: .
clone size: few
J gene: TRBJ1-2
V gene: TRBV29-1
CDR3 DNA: TGCAGCGTTGATCCCCCCAGTGTCAATGGCTACACCTTC
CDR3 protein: CSVDPPSVNGYTF

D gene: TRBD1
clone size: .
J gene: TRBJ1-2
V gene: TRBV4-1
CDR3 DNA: TGCGCCAGCAACGACAGGGGGTCCTATGGCTACACCTTC
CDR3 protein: CASNDRGSYGYTF

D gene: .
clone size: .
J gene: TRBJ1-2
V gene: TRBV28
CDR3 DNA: TGTGCCAGCAGTTTATATGCAGGGAACTATGGCTACACCTTC
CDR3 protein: CASSLYAGNYGYTF

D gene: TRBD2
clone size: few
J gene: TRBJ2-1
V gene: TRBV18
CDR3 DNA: TGTGCCAGCTCGGGAGGGACTAGCGGGACTTACAATGAGCAGTTCTTC
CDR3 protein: CASSGGTSGTYNEQFF

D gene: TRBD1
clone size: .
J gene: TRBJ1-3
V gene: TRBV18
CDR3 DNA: TGTGCCAGCTCACCGGGGACAGGGGCTGACACCATATATTTT
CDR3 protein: CASSPGTGADTIYF

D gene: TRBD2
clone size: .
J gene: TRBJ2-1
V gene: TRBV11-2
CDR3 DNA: TGTGCCAGCAGCTTCCGTTGGGCGGGGGCCTACAATGAGCAGTTCTTC
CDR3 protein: CASSFRWAGAYNEQFF

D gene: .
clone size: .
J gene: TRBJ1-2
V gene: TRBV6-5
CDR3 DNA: TGTGCCAGCGCTAGTGGGGCAGGCACTAACTATGGCTACACCTTC
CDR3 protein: CASASGAGTNYGYTF

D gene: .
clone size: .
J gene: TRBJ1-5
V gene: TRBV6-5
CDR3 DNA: TGTGCCAGCAGTGACAGATCCAATCAGCCCCAGCATTTT
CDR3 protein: CASSDRSNQPQHF

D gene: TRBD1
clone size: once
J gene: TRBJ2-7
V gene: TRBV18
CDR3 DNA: TGTGCCAGCTCACCGCGGGACAGGGCCTACGAGCAGTACTTC
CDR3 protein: CASSPRDRAYEQYF

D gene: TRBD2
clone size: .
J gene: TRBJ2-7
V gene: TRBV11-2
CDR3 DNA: TGTGCCAGCAGCTACCAAGGGACTAGCGGGGGGTACGAGCAGTACTTC
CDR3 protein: CASSYQGTSGGYEQYF

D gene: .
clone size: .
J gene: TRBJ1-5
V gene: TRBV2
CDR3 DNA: TGTGCCAGCGGGCGGGATAATCAGCCCCAGCATTTT
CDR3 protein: CASGRDNQPQHF

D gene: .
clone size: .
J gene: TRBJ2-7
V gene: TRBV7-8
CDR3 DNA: TGTGCCAGCAGCCCATACGGAGGCCCGCAGTTGCACGAGCAGTACTTC
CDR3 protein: CASSPYGGPQLHEQYF

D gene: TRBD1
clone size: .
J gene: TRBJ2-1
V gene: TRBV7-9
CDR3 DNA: TGTGCCAGCAGACGTTGGACAGGGATGCCACACAATGAGCAGTTCTTC
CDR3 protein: CASRRWTGMPHNEQFF

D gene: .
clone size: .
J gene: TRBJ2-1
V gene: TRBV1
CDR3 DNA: TGCACCAGCAGCCAAGAAACGGTCAATGAGCAGTTCTTC
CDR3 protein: CTSSQETVNEQFF

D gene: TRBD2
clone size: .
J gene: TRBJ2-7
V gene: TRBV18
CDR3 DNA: TGTGCCAGCTCACCCTCTAGCGGAACCATCTACGAGCAGTACTTC
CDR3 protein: CASSPSSGTIYEQYF

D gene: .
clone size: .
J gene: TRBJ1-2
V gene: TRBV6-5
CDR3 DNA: TGTGCCAGCAGATTTCCCGGGACACCCTATGGCTACACCTTC
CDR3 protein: CASRFPGTPYGYTF

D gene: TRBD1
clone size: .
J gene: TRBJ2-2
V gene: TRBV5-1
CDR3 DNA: TGCGCCAGCAGCCCGAGCCCGGGACAGGTGAACACCGGGGAGCTGTTTTTT
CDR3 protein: CASSPSPGQVNTGELFF

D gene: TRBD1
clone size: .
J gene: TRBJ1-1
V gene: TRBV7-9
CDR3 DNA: TGTGCCAGCAGCCAAAGACAGGGGGCAAACACTGAAGCTTTCTTT
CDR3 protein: CASSQRQGANTEAFF

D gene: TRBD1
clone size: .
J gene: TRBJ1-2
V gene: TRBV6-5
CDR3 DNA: TGTGCCAGCGGGACAGGGGGCATTAGAAGCTACACCTTC
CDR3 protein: CASGTGGIRSYTF

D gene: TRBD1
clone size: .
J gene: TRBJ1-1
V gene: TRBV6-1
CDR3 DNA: TGTGCCAGCAGACTGACAGGGCAAACTGAAGCTTTCTTT
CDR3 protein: CASRLTGQTEAFF

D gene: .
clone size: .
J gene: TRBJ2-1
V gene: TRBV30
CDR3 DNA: TGTGCCTGGAGTTTTCGGGTTTACAATGAGCAGTTCTTC
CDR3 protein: CAWSFRVYNEQFF

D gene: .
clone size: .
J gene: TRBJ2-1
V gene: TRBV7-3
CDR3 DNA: TGTGCCAGCAGCTTAGGAGAGAGCAATGAGCAGTTCTTC
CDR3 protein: CASSLGESNEQFF

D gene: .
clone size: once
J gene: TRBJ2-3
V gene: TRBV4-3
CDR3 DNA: TGCGCCAGCAGCCCCGGACCCCGCGGGGATACGCAGTATTTT
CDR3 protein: CASSPGPRGDTQYF

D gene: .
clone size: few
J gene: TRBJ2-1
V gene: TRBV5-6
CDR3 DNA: TGTGCCAGCAGCTTTGGGAGACGTTCCTACAATGAGCAGTTCTTC
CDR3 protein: CASSFGRRSYNEQFF

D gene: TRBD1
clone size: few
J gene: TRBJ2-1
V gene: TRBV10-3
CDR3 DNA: TGTGCCACCAGCGGGACAGGGATAAATGAGCAGTTCTTC
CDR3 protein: CATSGTGINEQFF

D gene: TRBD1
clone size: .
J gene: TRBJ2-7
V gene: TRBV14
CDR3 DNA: TGTGCCAGCAGCCAAAATGAACCGGGACAGGGAACCTACGAGCAGTACTTC
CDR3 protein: CASSQNEPGQGTYEQYF